These 13 T cell receptor delta chains were sequenced from one sample in a study of gamma-delta T cells after stem cell transplantation. TCRdb reanalysed the RT-PCR reads via CATT. The sample contains around 7,800 delta-chain clones, approximately 14% of which appear only once. The specimen sequenced was gamma-delta T cells. These receptors originate from a human donor. It is not recorded whose cells these are; they may come from a transplant donor.

The CDR3, as DNA: TGTGCTCTTGGGGAAGGGGTGGGGGAGAGCTCCTGGGACACCCGACAGATGTTTTTC. Protein product: CALGEGVGESSWDTRQMFF. V gene TRDV1 combines with J gene TRDJ3; 7 bases align to TRDD3. The ends lost 2 bases at V and 0 bases at J; junction bases unmatched: 7. This CDR3 is built from 19 residues. From germline, CDR1 is TSWWSYY and CDR2 QGS.

As for this clone: Given a far larger clone just one base away, this is likely a sequencing read error. The V gene is TRDV2, the J gene TRDJ3, with 10 bases fitting TRDD3. The CDR3 is made up of 20 amino acids. Germline CDR1 and CDR2: GEAIGNYY and EKD. CDR3 sequence reads: CACDRLGDLASSLDTRQMFF. The CDR3, as DNA: TGTGCCTGTGACAGACTGGGGGATCTCGCGAGCTCCTTGGACACCCGACAGATGTTTTTC.

In regard to this clone: A far larger clone is one base from this, pointing to a likely read error. The rearrangement uses TRDV2 and TRDJ3; TRDD3 matches at 9 bases. CDR1 is GEAIGNYY, CDR2 EKD, per germline. This CDR3 is 17 amino acids long. The DNA of the CDR3 is TGTGCCTATGACTACTGGGGGAGCTCCTGGGACACCCGACAGATGTTTTTC. It yields the protein CAYDYWGSSWDTRQMFF.

Notes on this clone: It differs at one base from a far larger clone, so likely a read error. The chain employs TRDV2 and TRDJ1; TRDD3 aligns across 10 bases. The CDR3 length is 18 residues. Germline CDR1 reads GEAIGNYY; CDR2 reads EKD. V lost 2 bases to trimming and J lost 2 bases; unmatched junction nucleotides: 13. Written as DNA, the CDR3 is TGTGCCTGTGACATGGTTGTGGCGGGGGATACGCAGACCGATAAACTCATCTTT. This gives the protein CACDMVVAGDTQTDKLIF.

On this clone itself: One junction end disagrees with the germline gene, perhaps due to a read error. The chain recombines TRDV2 with TRDJ3, with 7 bases matching TRDD3. From germline, CDR1 is GEAIGNYY and CDR2 EKD. CDR3 length: 22 residues. This CDR3 reads CACDTEGSAGDSSSWDTRQTFF. As DNA, the CDR3 is TGTGCCTGTGACACCGAAGGTTCAGCTGGGGATAGTAGTTCCTGGGACACCCGACAGACGTTTTTC.

About this clone: One base separates it from a far larger clone, so it is likely a read error. The V gene is TRDV2, the J gene TRDJ1; TRDD2 might be the D (5 bases). Trimming shortened V by 0 bases and J by 0 bases, and 10 bases separated the two germline ends. CDR3 length equals 15 residues. Germline loops: CDR1 GEAIGNYY, CDR2 EKD. This CDR3 reads CACDTPTWYTDKLIF. The DNA of the CDR3 is TGTGCCTGTGACACCCCTACTTGGTACACCGATAAACTCATCTTT.

This clone occurred a few times. A clone one base away is much larger, so this may be a read error. The chain combines TRDV1 with TRDJ1, with no clear D. Germline values: CDR1 TSWWSYY, CDR2 QGS. V lost 3 bases, J lost 4 bases, and 18 bases lay in between. The CDR3 is 16 amino acids. CDR3 nucleotide sequence: TGTGCTCTTGGGGATCCGTCCTCCGGGAGGAGCGATAAACTCATCTTT. It translates to CALGDPSSGRSDKLIF.

In regard to this clone: The mismatch at residue 13 between this DNA's translation and the TCRdb protein of a much larger clone likely reflects a read error; the protein shown is translated from the DNA. V and J are TRDV2 and TRDJ2, with 8 nucleotides matching TRDD3. Germline CDR1 GEAIGNYY, CDR2 EKD. The CDR3 has 16 residues. The CDR3 here is CACDPLVGDLTARLFF. CDR3 DNA: TGTGCCTGTGACCCCTTAGTGGGGGATTTGACAGCACGACTCTTCTTT.

This clone was seen a few times. The DNA is omitted, as the CDR3 cannot be located on it reliably, and the CDR3 follows TCRdb's listing. CDR3 residues: CSVPLCSKCIPGDPFPYTDKLIF. This rearrangement joins TRAV29/DV5 to TRDJ1; TRDD3, the table's D call, was not compared with the DNA. Germline V gives CDR1 NSMFDY, CDR2 ISSIKDK. Counting both end residues, the CDR3 totals 23 amino acids.

Turning to this clone: This probably arose from a read error, given a far larger clone one base away. This chain links TRDV2 with TRDJ1; 8 bases map to TRDD3. The V gene's germline CDR1 is GEAIGNYY and CDR2 EKD. V lost 3 bases to trimming and J lost 2 bases; unmatched junction nucleotides: 7. The CDR3 is 15 residues long. In DNA form, the CDR3 reads TGTGCCTGTGACGCACTGGGGGCCCCTACCGATAAACTCATCTTT. Protein: CACDALGAPTDKLIF.

On this clone itself: It may be a read error: a sequence one base away is much more abundant. The chain is built from TRDV2 and TRDJ1; 8 nucleotides line up with TRDD3. The germline CDR1 and CDR2 sequences are GEAIGNYY and EKD. The CDR3 is 15 amino acids. CDR3 coding DNA: TGTGCCTGTGACGGTTTGGGGGATGACACCGATAAACCCATCTTT. This codes for CACDGLGDDTDKPIF.

With respect to this clone: A much larger clone is a single base away; this may be a read error. The chain links TRAV23/DV6 to TRDJ2, with 9 bases aligning to TRDD3. The junction had 12 bases not matched to a gene; V was cut back by 0 bases and J by 6 bases. CDR3 length equals 17 residues. CDR1 is NTAFDY, CDR2 IRPDVSE, per germline (reference sequence). In DNA form, the CDR3 reads TGTGCAGCAAGCGCCGTCTGGGGGATGCACTTAGCAGCACAACTCTTCTTT. The encoded protein is CAASAVWGMHLAAQLFF.

This clone came up a few times. The chain is built from TRDV1 and TRDJ1; 7 bases agree with TRDD3. Germline V CDR1 and CDR2: TSWWSYY, QGS. The J segment lost 6 bases and the V segment lost 0 bases, leaving 10 bases of the junction unmatched. The CDR3 spans 16 residues. The CDR3 sequence is CALGELAWVLGNKLIF. CDR3 nucleotide sequence: TGTGCTCTTGGGGAACTAGCCTGGGTACTGGGGAATAAACTCATCTTT.